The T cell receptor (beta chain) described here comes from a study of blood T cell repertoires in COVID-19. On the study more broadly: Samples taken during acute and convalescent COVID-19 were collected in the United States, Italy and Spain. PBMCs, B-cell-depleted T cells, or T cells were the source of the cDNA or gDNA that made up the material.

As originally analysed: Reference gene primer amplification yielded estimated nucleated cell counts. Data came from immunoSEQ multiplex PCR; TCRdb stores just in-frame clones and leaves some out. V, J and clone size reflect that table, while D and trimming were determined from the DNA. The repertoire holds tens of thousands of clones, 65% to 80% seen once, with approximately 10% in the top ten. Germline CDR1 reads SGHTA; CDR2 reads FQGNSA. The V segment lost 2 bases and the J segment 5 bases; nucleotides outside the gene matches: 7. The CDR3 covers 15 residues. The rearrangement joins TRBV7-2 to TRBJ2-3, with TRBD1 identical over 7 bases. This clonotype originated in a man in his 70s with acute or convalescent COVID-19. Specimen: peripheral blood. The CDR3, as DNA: TGTGCCAGCAGCTTAATGGGACAGATACAAGATACGCAGTATTTT. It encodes CASSLMGQIQDTQYF.